Presented here are 16 T cell receptor beta chains from one specimen sequenced in a study of T cell responses to AZD1222 COVID-19 vaccine. The assay was immunoSEQ multiplex PCR, and TCRdb's table has in-frame clones only and misses some. Here the sample spans about 130,000 clones, roughly nine tenths being singletons. Sequencing used peripheral blood, obtained on day 0 of AZD1222 vaccination. The receptors shown here come from an adult in good health.

The chain couples TRBV27 to TRBJ1-6, with D tentatively TRBD1 (6 bases). The CDR3 totals 15 residues. Trimming shortened V by 7 bases and J by 5 bases, and 15 bases separated the two germline ends. Germline lookup yields CDR1 MNHEY and CDR2 SMNVEV (reference sequence). The CDR3 DNA follows: TGTGCCAGCAACCCTCGGGGGGCTCATAATTCACCCCTCCACTTT. Translated: CASNPRGAHNSPLHF.

The J gene is TRBJ2-5, the V gene TRBV24-1; TRBD1 aligns across 7 bases. CDR1 is KGHDR and CDR2 is SFDVKD in the germline V gene. Unmatched junction bases numbered 9, after V lost 3 bases and J lost 3 bases. CDR3 size: 16 residues. DNA for the CDR3: TGTGCCACCAGTGATACCTCCGGGACAGAGAAAGAGACCCAGTACTTC. It codes for CATSDTSGTEKETQYF.

The V and J genes are TRBV6-2 or TRBV6-3 and TRBJ1-5, with D perhaps matching TRBD1 (5 bases). Germline CDR1 MNHEY, CDR2 SVGEGT. The CDR3 is made up of 14 amino acids. The V end lost 0 bases, the J end lost 3 bases, and 6 bases lay between the germline ends. CDR3 in amino acids: CASSYSGVNQPQHF. For the CDR3, the DNA is TGTGCCAGCAGTTACTCAGGGGTCAATCAGCCCCAGCATTTT.

This clone was observed once. The chain recombines TRBV6-5 with TRBJ1-5; tentative D call: TRBD1 (5 bases). Germline V lookup: CDR1 MNHEY, CDR2 SVGAGI. The CDR3 runs 15 residues. The V and J ends lost 8 bases and 1 base respectively, with 15 bases between them. The chain's CDR3 is CASQEVGGSNQPQHF. In DNA, the CDR3 is TGTGCCAGCCAGGAGGTGGGGGGGAGCAATCAGCCCCAGCATTTT.

This chain links TRBV9 with TRBJ1-4, with 7 positions matching TRBD1. The germline V gene encodes CDR1 SGDLS and CDR2 YYNGEE. The CDR3 consists of 15 residues. With V trimmed by 4 bases and J by 8 bases, 11 bases remained unmatched. The CDR3 protein is CASSPSGTVGEKLFF. The CDR3 bases are TGTGCCAGCAGCCCCTCCGGGACAGTGGGAGAAAAACTGTTTTTT.

The chain couples TRBV7-9 to TRBJ1-1; 9 bases align to TRBD1. V lost 5 bases to trimming and J lost 3 bases; unmatched junction nucleotides: 4. The CDR3 has 14 residues. Germline V gives CDR1 SEHNR, CDR2 FQNEAQ (reference sequence). The CDR3 reads CASSADRGDTEAFF. The DNA of the CDR3 is TGTGCCAGCAGCGCTGACAGGGGGGACACTGAAGCTTTCTTT. Filled out from reference TRBV7-9 and TRBJ1-1, the complete variable domain reads DTGVSQNPRHKITKRGQNVTFRCDPISEHNRLYWYRQTLGQGPEFLTYFQNEAQLEKSRLLSDRFSAERPKGSFSTLEIQRTEQGDSAMYLCASSADRGDTEAFFGQGTRLTVV.

The chain couples TRBV28 to TRBJ1-4; D gene ambiguous. Trimming left V 5 bases short and J 2 bases short, with 15 bases between. Germline CDR1 and CDR2: MDHEN and SYDVKM. The CDR3 sequence is 16 residues long. The CDR3 sequence: CASSPELGFTNEKLFF. CDR3 DNA: TGTGCCAGCAGTCCAGAATTGGGGTTCACTAATGAAAAACTGTTTTTT.

The chain carries TRBV24-1 and TRBJ2-7; the D gene could be TRBD1 or TRBD2 (5 bases each). The CDR3 loop spans 17 amino acids. Germline V lookup: CDR1 KGHDR, CDR2 SFDVKD. V gave up 5 bases and J gave up 0 bases, with 19 bases separating them. DNA for the CDR3: TGTGCCACCAGTGGCGCCGGGACGGGCAGCTTCTCCTACGAGCAGTACTTC. Its protein is CATSGAGTGSFSYEQYF.

V gene TRBV27 combines with J gene TRBJ1-2; 8 nucleotides agree with TRBD1. The CDR3 is 14 amino acids. Trimming cost V 4 bases and J 4 bases; bases outside gene matches: 5. Germline CDR1 reads MNHEY; CDR2 reads SMNVEV (reference sequence). The CDR3 loop reads CASSWSGTGYGYTF. The DNA of the CDR3 is TGTGCCAGCAGTTGGAGCGGGACAGGCTATGGCTACACCTTC.

The CDR3 DNA follows: TGCGCCAGCAGCCGAGACGGGAACACTGAAGCTTTCTTT. It is translated as CASSRDGNTEAFF. V is TRBV5-1 and J is TRBJ1-1; D gene unclear. Trimming left V 4 bases short and J 1 base short, with 8 bases between. The CDR3 length is 13 residues. Germline V gene data show CDR1 as SGHRS and CDR2 as YFSETQ.

The chain carries TRBV9 and TRBJ1-1; no clear D. The CDR3 extends over 14 amino acids. CDR1 SGDLS and CDR2 YYNGEE come from the germline V gene. V was trimmed by 4 bases and J by 3 bases, leaving 13 bases between them. This CDR3 reads CASSSHSVDTEAFF. The CDR3 DNA sequence: TGTGCCAGCAGCTCCCACTCGGTAGACACTGAAGCTTTCTTT.

This sequence joins TRBV9 and TRBJ2-2, with D unresolved. This CDR3 is 15 amino acids long. Trimming cost V 4 bases and J 6 bases, with 16 bases left between them. CDR1 is SGDLS, CDR2 YYNGEE, per germline. The chain's CDR3 is CASSPFHSGAGELFF. The CDR3 region has the DNA TGTGCCAGCAGCCCCTTCCATAGTGGGGCCGGGGAGCTGTTTTTT.

The V call is TRBV3-1 (or the pseudogene TRBV3-2), the J call TRBJ2-7; a weak D match, TRBD2 (7 bases). Germline-derived CDR1 and CDR2 are LGHDT and YNNKEL (reference sequence). The CDR3 consists of 17 residues. The V gene lost 0 bases and the J gene lost 0 bases, with 15 bases spanning the gap. For the CDR3, the DNA is TGTGCCAGCAGCCAAGATGGGGGGGACACCGGCTCCTACGAGCAGTACTTC. It yields the protein CASSQDGGDTGSYEQYF.

The rearrangement joins TRBV24-1 to TRBJ1-2; possibly TRBD1 for D (5 bases). CDR3 length: 15 residues. Trimming removed 3 bases from V and 7 bases from J, with 17 bases in between. CDR1 and CDR2 (germline): KGHDR, SFDVKD. The DNA for the CDR3 is TGTGCCACCAGTGATGGTCGGGGGTCTATCGGTGGCTACACCTTC. Encoded protein: CATSDGRGSIGGYTF.

The chain carries TRBV10-3 and TRBJ2-5; 8 bases match TRBD1. In germline, CDR1 is ENHRY, CDR2 SYGVKD. V shed 3 bases and J 4 bases; nucleotides not matched to a gene: 25. The CDR3 sequence is 21 residues long. Written as DNA, the CDR3 is TGTGCCATCAGTGACCCCCCCACGGGGGCAGGGGGCGCGAGAGCTCTAGAGACCCAGTACTTC. Its protein product is CAISDPPTGAGGARALETQYF.

This chain connects TRBV5-4 to TRBJ1-2, with D unresolved. Trimming took 4 bases from V and 6 from J, leaving 19 bases between them. CDR3 length: 15 residues. Per germline, CDR1 SGHNT and CDR2 YYREEE (reference sequence). The CDR3 bases are TGTGCCAGCAGCCCTCTTATACAGCTTGAGGATGGCTACACCTTC. Its protein is CASSPLIQLEDGYTF.